This T cell receptor (beta chain) appears in the sequencing data of a study of blood T cell repertoires in COVID-19. This CDR3 spans 13 amino acids. Germline CDR1 SNHLY, CDR2 FYNNEI. V shed 8 bases and J shed 0 bases, with 10 bases lying between them. Sequencing was performed with immunoSEQ multiplex PCR; in TCRdb, only in-frame clones are kept and a portion is missing. This repertoire shows approximately 350,000 clones, less than 90% found once; its top ten account for almost 3%. This clonotype originated in a woman aged 30 to 39 who had recovered from COVID-19. Sequencing was carried out using PBMCs or T cells enriched from blood (not recorded which). The gene calls are TRBV2 and TRBJ1-1, with D maybe TRBD1 (6 bases). CDR3 residues: CASRQEVNTEAFF. CDR3 coding DNA: TGTGCCAGCCGACAGGAAGTGAACACTGAAGCTTTCTTT.